Below, 8 T cell receptor beta chains from the same sample are listed, as sequenced in a study of blood T cell repertoires in COVID-19. The protocol was immunoSEQ multiplex PCR, while the TCRdb copy is restricted to in-frame clones and leaves out a portion. The sample has about 240,000 clones, 86% seen once. What was sequenced was peripheral blood. The receptors here all came from a man in his 60s with acute or convalescent COVID-19.

The DNA of the CDR3 is TGTGCCAGCACCCCCAATCCAGCGGGAGCTCCCTACAATGAGCAGTTCTTC. Protein sequence: CASTPNPAGAPYNEQFF. The gene calls are TRBV7-2 and TRBJ2-1, with 8 bases fitting TRBD2. V was pared by 7 bases and J by 2 bases, with 13 bases of the junction left unmatched. The CDR3 runs 17 residues. CDR1 SGHTA and CDR2 FQGNSA come from the germline V gene.

The gene calls are TRBV18 and TRBJ2-5; the match to TRBD2 covers 7 bases. Germline trimming cut 3 bases from V and 2 bases from J; bases unmatched to any gene: 3. The CDR3 length is 14 residues. In germline, CDR1 is KGHSH, CDR2 LQKENI. CDR3 coding DNA: TGTGCCAGCTCACCCTGGCGGGGGCAAGAGACCCAGTACTTC. This encodes CASSPWRGQETQYF.

J is TRBJ2-2 and V is TRBV5-6; 8 bases fit TRBD1. This CDR3 is 17 amino acids long. The germline CDR1 and CDR2 sequences are SGHDT and YYEEEE. The ends lost 4 bases at V and 4 bases at J; junction bases unmatched: 12. The CDR3 DNA is TGTGCCAGCAGCACCTATTGGACAGGGCTCGGCACCGGGGAGCTGTTTTTT. Translated, it gives CASSTYWTGLGTGELFF.

This clone was seen once. The chain carries TRBV18 and TRBJ1-4; TRBD1 might be the D (5 bases). Per the germline V gene, CDR1 is KGHSH and CDR2 is LQKENI. Trimming took off 2 bases at V and 7 bases at J, with 14 bases between the two ends. This CDR3 contains 15 residues. CDR3 in amino acids: CASSPDSPPSEKLFF. The CDR3 DNA reads TGTGCCAGCTCACCAGACAGCCCACCTAGTGAAAAACTGTTTTTT.

The J gene is TRBJ1-4, the V gene TRBV7-9, with D tentatively TRBD1 (5 bases). Trimming left V 7 bases short and J 8 bases short, with 20 bases between. The CDR3 has 15 residues. Per the germline V gene, CDR1 is SEHNR and CDR2 is FQNEAQ (reference sequence). This CDR3 is CASTPSGEGGEKLFF. The DNA of the CDR3 is TGTGCCAGCACTCCATCGGGGGAGGGAGGAGAAAAACTGTTTTTT.

This chain uses TRBV28 with TRBJ2-1, with 12 nucleotides matching TRBD2. Per the germline V gene, CDR1 is MDHEN and CDR2 is SYDVKM. V lost 5 bases and J lost 4; bases outside the gene matches: 3. CDR3 length: 15 amino acids. CDR3 region: CASSTLAGGYNEQFF. CDR3 sequence (DNA): TGTGCCAGCAGTACACTAGCGGGGGGTTACAATGAGCAGTTCTTC.

The rearrangement joins TRBV9 to TRBJ1-3; D is possibly TRBD1 (6 bases). V was shortened by 0 bases and J by 0 bases, with 10 bases between the two germline ends. This CDR3 is 16 amino acids long. In germline, CDR1 is SGDLS, CDR2 YYNGEE. As DNA, the CDR3 is TGTGCCAGCAGCGTAGTCACAGGGCTCTCTGGAAACACCATATATTTT. This sequence encodes CASSVVTGLSGNTIYF.

This chain uses TRBV5-1 with TRBJ2-5; D unclear. Germline assignment: CDR1 SGHRS and CDR2 YFSETQ. The CDR3 covers 16 residues. With 3 bases removed from V and 0 bases from J, the gap between germline ends came to 15 bases. CDR3 sequence reads: CASSYRSPMYQETQYF. The DNA for the CDR3 is TGCGCCAGCAGCTACCGGAGTCCAATGTACCAAGAGACCCAGTACTTC. Using reference TRBV5-1 and TRBJ2-5 for the parts outside the CDR3, the full variable domain is KAGVTQTPRYLIKTRGQQVTLSCSPISGHRSVSWYQQTPGQGLQFLFEYFSETQRNKGNFPGRFSGRQFSNSRSEMNVSTLELGDSALYLCASSYRSPMYQETQYFGPGTRLLVL.